This passage covers 13 T cell receptor beta chains from one sample sequenced in a study of CXCR3-negative and CXCR3-positive naive CD8 T cells. The TRB libraries of cDNA were built by UMI-labeled 5' RACE. Reanalyzing the 5' RACE reads, TCRdb keeps one entry per CDR3 protein, without DNA. The repertoire shows around 34,000 distinct CDR3 sequences; the top ten hold about 14%. The material sequenced was memory CD8+ T cells from blood. All receptors come from a human donor in good health. Some clones in this sample may be carry-over from other donors' samples.

V usage is TRBV4-3 and J usage is TRBJ2-4. Germline values: CDR1 LGHNA, CDR2 YSLEER. This CDR3 is built from 16 residues. The CDR3 protein is CASSHDSGLAKNIQYF.

The chain uses TRBV7-8 and TRBJ2-1; the D call of TRBD1 rests on TCRdb alone, since no DNA is present to check it. Looked up from germline, CDR1 is SGHVS and CDR2 is FQNEAQ. This CDR3 has 15 residues. CDR3 in amino acids: CASSPGTGFYNEQFF.

V usage is TRBV29-1 and J usage is TRBJ2-3; TCRdb selects TRBD2, and the lack of DNA leaves this call unchecked. CDR3 size: 18 residues. Per the germline V gene, CDR1 is SQVTM and CDR2 is ANQGSEA. This CDR3 reads CSVNQNLAGGQYTDTQYF.

The chain uses TRBV4-1 and TRBJ2-2; absent DNA, TCRdb's TRBD2 call cannot be checked. Per the germline V gene, CDR1 is MGHRA and CDR2 is YSYEKL. The CDR3 totals 16 residues. The CDR3 spells CASSQAGLADTGELFF.

V is TRBV20-1 and J is TRBJ2-7. CDR1 DFQATT and CDR2 SNEGSKA come from the germline V gene (reference sequence). This CDR3 spans 11 amino acids. CDR3: CSARTAGERYF.

The chain joins TRBV4-3 to TRBJ2-1. This CDR3 spans 17 amino acids. Germline CDR1 reads LGHNA; CDR2 reads YSLEER. CDR3 loop: CASSQESWLASYNEQFF.

This chain joins TRBV5-6 and TRBJ2-2; the D gene TCRdb calls, TRBD1, cannot be checked with no DNA. This CDR3 spans 14 amino acids. Germline values: CDR1 SGHDT, CDR2 YYEEEE. The CDR3 sequence: CASSIGQGTGELFF. The whole variable domain, filled in from reference TRBV5-6 and TRBJ2-2, reads DAGVTQSPTHLIKTRGQQVTLRCSPKSGHDTVSWYQQALGQGPQFIFQYYEEEERQRGNFPDRFSGHQFPNYSSELNVNALLLGDSALYLCASSIGQGTGELFFGEGSRLTVL.

V is TRBV15 and J is TRBJ2-1. Looked up from germline, CDR1 is LNHNV and CDR2 is YYDKDF (reference sequence). The CDR3 is made up of 17 amino acids. CDR3 residues: CATSRDEMGTSYNEQFF.

The chain links TRBV12-3 or TRBV12-4 to TRBJ1-1; the TCRdb call, TRBD1, lacks DNA for checking. The CDR3 length is 13 residues. This CDR3 reads CASSWGEGTEAFF.

J is TRBJ2-1 and V is TRBV9. Germline V gene data show CDR1 as SGDLS and CDR2 as YYNGEE. CDR3 length: 16 amino acids. The CDR3 spells CASSVDWGYTYNEQFF. Together with reference TRBV9 and TRBJ2-1, the CDR3 gives the full variable domain: DSGVTQTPKHLITATGQRVTLRCSPRSGDLSVYWYQQSLDQGLQFLIQYYNGEERAKGNILERFSAQQFPDLHSELNLSSLELGDSALYFCASSVDWGYTYNEQFFGPGTRLTVL.

The V gene is TRBV12-3 or TRBV12-4, the J gene TRBJ2-7; TCRdb calls TRBD1, which cannot be checked without DNA. CDR3 length: 14 amino acids. CDR3 sequence reads: CASSLWTRVDEQYF.

The gene calls are TRBV6-4 and TRBJ2-1; TCRdb's assignment of TRBD2 cannot be checked, as there is no DNA. Germline-derived CDR1 and CDR2 are MRHNA and SNTAGT. This CDR3 has 15 residues. CDR3 amino acids: CASSSLAGGNNEQFF.

The gene calls are TRBV7-9 and TRBJ1-4; TCRdb's D gene call, TRBD1, goes unchecked for lack of DNA. CDR1 is SEHNR and CDR2 is FQNEAQ in the germline V gene (reference sequence). The CDR3 is made up of 15 amino acids. CDR3 loop: CASSPGFTTNEKLFF.